A selection of T cell receptor beta chains follows, all from one sample in a study of shared clonotypes between healthy human individuals. The data were produced by immunoSEQ multiplex PCR, yet TCRdb's version contains in-frame clones alone and is incomplete. The table records 2 million to 3 million clones, roughly 92% of them present only once. The sequencing sample was made of naive CD4+ T cells sorted from blood. The receptors were gathered from a man younger than 30 in good health. CDR3s include the opening cysteine and the closing phenylalanine or tryptophan. A D gene is named only where the DNA matches it firmly. Only part of the rows carry a size: once, few, many, or a class if the clone is expanded.

>TRBV9|.|TRBJ1-2|.
TGTGCCAGCAGCGGCCCCTCGCAGGGGAACAACTATGGCTACACCTTC
CASSGPSQGNNYGYTF
>TRBV19|.|TRBJ1-5|.
TGTGCCAGTAGTACCGCCCGGGGAGGCAATCAGCCCCAGCATTTT
CASSTARGGNQPQHF
>TRBV10-2|.|TRBJ1-4|.
TGCGCCAGCGGGAGGGCTAATGAAAAACTGTTTTTT
CASGRANEKLFF
>TRBV6-1|.|TRBJ2-7|once
TGTGCCAGCAGTGACCAGGAGCAGTACTTC
CASSDQEQYF
>TRBV7-3|TRBD2|TRBJ2-1|.
TGTGCCAGCAGTTTAGCTAGCGGGGGGTCCTACAATGAGCAGTTCTTC
CASSLASGGSYNEQFF
>TRBV18|.|TRBJ2-5|.
TGTGCCAGCTCACCACGATACGAGACCCAGTACTTC
CASSPRYETQYF
>TRBV27|.|TRBJ2-1|.
TGTGCCAGCAGGAGGTCAGGTGGCGATGAGCAGTTCTTC
CASRRSGGDEQFF
>TRBV5-1|TRBD1|TRBJ2-1|.
TGCGCCAGCAGGGACCCAGGGGGCTCGTACGGTGAGCAGTTCTTC
CASRDPGGSYGEQFF
>TRBV10-2|TRBD2|TRBJ2-1|.
TGCGCCAGCAGAGGGAGTAGCGGGAGGGATGAGCAGTTCTTC
CASRGSSGRDEQFF
>TRBV30|TRBD2|TRBJ2-5|.
TGTGCCTGGAGTGTAACAGCGGGGGGCAAAGAGACCCAGTACTTC
CAWSVTAGGKETQYF
>TRBV6-1|.|TRBJ1-4|.
TGTGCCAGCAGTGGACCATTTGAAAAACTGTTTTTT
CASSGPFEKLFF
>TRBV7-9|.|TRBJ2-5|.
TGTGCCAGCAGCCCGCAACAAGAGACCCAGTACTTC
CASSPQQETQYF
>TRBV6-6|.|TRBJ2-1|once
TGTGCCAGCAGCCGAGCGGCTTCCTACAATGAGCAGTTCTTC
CASSRAASYNEQFF
>TRBV5-6|.|TRBJ1-1|.
TGTGCCAGCAGCTTGCTGCAGATGAACACTGAAGCTTTCTTT
CASSLLQMNTEAFF
>TRBV30|.|TRBJ2-5|.
TGTGCCTGGAGTGTAGGGGGGGGCCTGGGGACCCAGTACTTC
CAWSVGGGLGTQYF
>TRBV20-1|.|TRBJ1-2|few
TGCAGTGCTGCAGGGGAGGGCTACACCTTC
CSAAGEGYTF
>TRBV5-6|.|TRBJ1-5|.
TGTGCCAGCAGCCCGGATCCATATAGCAATCAGCCCCAGCATTTT
CASSPDPYSNQPQHF
>TRBV30|TRBD1|TRBJ1-5|few
TGTGCCTGGAGGTCCCCAGGGGGGCAGCCCCAGCATTTT
CAWRSPGGQPQHF
>TRBV9|TRBD2|TRBJ2-1|once
TGTGCCAGCAGCCCCCGGACTAGCCTCTACAATGAGCAGTTCTTC
CASSPRTSLYNEQFF
>TRBV10-2|.|TRBJ2-7|.
TGCGCCAGCAGTGGTCAGGGCTACGAGCAGTACTTC
CASSGQGYEQYF
>TRBV2|.|TRBJ2-1|.
TGTGCCAGCAGAGAGACAGCGAGCTACAATGAGCAGTTCTTC
CASRETASYNEQFF
>TRBV5-4|TRBD2|TRBJ2-1|.
TGTGCCAGCAGCTGGGGCGGGAGCTCCTACAATGAGCAGTTCTTC
CASSWGGSSYNEQFF
>TRBV5-1|TRBD2|TRBJ2-3|.
TGCGCCAGCAGCTTGGCTGGGGGGGGCACAGATACGCAGTATTTT
CASSLAGGGTDTQYF
>TRBV7-9|TRBD1|TRBJ2-2|.
TGTGCCAGCAGCTTAGGGGTAGGGGGCACGAACACCGGGGAGCTGTTTTTT
CASSLGVGGTNTGELFF
>TRBV6-1|TRBD1|TRBJ2-5|.
TGTGCCAGCAGGACAGGGAGTCCAGAGACCCAGTACTTC
CASRTGSPETQYF
>TRBV19|TRBD2|TRBJ2-2|.
TGTGCCAGTAGTCCGGGACTATCAACCGGGGAGCTGTTTTTT
CASSPGLSTGELFF